Presented here are 15 T cell receptor beta chains from one specimen sequenced in a study of T cells after yellow fever vaccination. Using its own MiXCR run on the 5' RACE reads, TCRdb lists one record per CDR3 protein. The sample lists around 310,000 distinct CDR3 sequences; about 3.5% were seen once. The specimen was PBMCs, collected on the day of the yellow fever booster vaccination. These TCRs come from a man in his late teens or twenties who received the YFV17D yellow fever vaccine.

The chain couples TRBV20-1 to TRBJ2-1; possibly TRBD1 for D (6 bases). The CDR3 covers 13 residues. V lost 4 bases to trimming and J lost 13 bases, with 20 bases between them. Germline assignment: CDR1 DFQATT and CDR2 SNEGSKA (reference sequence). CDR3 in amino acids: CSATSRTDIQQFF. The CDR3 coding sequence is TGCAGTGCTACGTCCCGGACAGATATACAACAGTTCTTC.

Worth noting for this clonotype: At one of its ends the junction is not consistent with the germline gene, which may arise from a read error. The CDR3 protein is CASCFSGGDNQPQHF. CDR3 in DNA: TGTGCCAGCTGCTTCTCGGGGGGGGACAATCAGCCCCAGCATTTT. The V and J genes are TRBV5-5 and TRBJ1-5, with D perhaps matching TRBD1 (5 bases). There are 15 residues in the CDR3. Germline V gives CDR1 SGHKS, CDR2 YYEKEE (reference sequence).

This clonotype occurred many times. V and J are TRBV7-2 and TRBJ2-6, with D perhaps TRBD2 (6 bases). This CDR3 has 17 residues. Germline loops: CDR1 SGHTA, CDR2 FQGNSA. V was cut by 1 base and J by 6 bases, with 16 bases left in between. CDR3 coding DNA: TGTGCCAGCAGCTTAGGTGGGGACTGGGAAACGGCCAACGTCCTGACTTTC. Translation gives CASSLGGDWETANVLTF. The full variable domain, with the rest looked up from reference TRBV7-2 and TRBJ2-6, is GAGVSQSPSNKVTEKGKDVELRCDPISGHTALYWYRQSLGQGLEFLIYFQGNSAPDKSGLPSDRFSAERTGGSVSTLTIQRTQQEDSAVYLCASSLGGDWETANVLTFGAGSRLTVL.

This clonotype was observed a handful of times. The chain combines TRBV5-8 with TRBJ2-2, with TRBD1 as a possible D gene (6 bases). CDR3 length: 16 amino acids. V was shortened by 4 bases and J by 5 bases, with 18 bases between the two germline ends. The germline CDR1 and CDR2 sequences are SGHTS and YDEGEE. CDR3 coding DNA: TGTGCCAGCAGCCCGGGAACAGGGTCCATAACCGGGGAGCTGTTTTTT. This sequence encodes CASSPGTGSITGELFF. The full variable domain, rest sourced from reference TRBV5-8 and TRBJ2-2, is EAGVTQSPTHLIKTRGQQATLRCSPISGHTSVYWYQQALGLGLQFLLWYDEGEERNRGNFPPRFSGRQFPNYSSELNVNALELEDSALYLCASSPGTGSITGELFFGEGSRLTVL.

This clonotype came up many times. The rearrangement joins TRBV3-1 to TRBJ1-1; TRBD1 might be the D (5 bases). The CDR3 is 15 amino acids. Germline CDR1 reads LGHDT; CDR2 reads YNNKEL (reference sequence). Between the trimmed V and J ends, which lost 7 bases and 3 bases, there was a span of 18 bases. CDR3 nucleotides: TGTGCCAGCACACCACAAAAATGGGGCGACACTGAAGCTTTCTTT. Its protein is CASTPQKWGDTEAFF.

The chain joins TRBV20-1 to TRBJ1-5; TRBD1 matches at 10 bases. CDR1 is DFQATT and CDR2 is SNEGSKA in the germline V gene (reference sequence). This CDR3 has 13 residues. V was pared by 6 bases and J by 5 bases, with 4 bases of the junction left unmatched. The DNA for the CDR3 is TGCAGTGCGACGACAGGGGGCCATCAGCCCCAGCATTTT. Protein: CSATTGGHQPQHF.

This clonotype was detected many times. The genes are TRBV25-1 and TRBJ2-6, with 10 positions matching TRBD1. This CDR3 contains 19 residues. In germline, CDR1 is MGHDK, CDR2 SYGVNS. The ends lost 5 bases at V and 2 bases at J; junction bases unmatched: 12. CDR3 in amino acids: CASSNPRTGGTAGANVLTF. The CDR3 DNA sequence: TGTGCCAGCAGTAACCCTCGGACAGGGGGGACGGCTGGGGCCAACGTCCTGACTTTC.

The chain employs TRBV6-5 and TRBJ2-1, with TRBD2 matching 11 bases. CDR3 length equals 19 residues. Germline CDR1 and CDR2: MNHEY and SVGAGI. The V and J ends lost 5 bases and 4 bases, in that order; junction bases with no gene match: 16. CDR3 loop: CASSHQNLASGGLYNEQFF. The CDR3 region has the DNA TGTGCCAGCAGTCACCAAAACCTGGCTAGCGGGGGGCTTTACAATGAGCAGTTCTTC.

This clonotype occurred once. This clone may be a read error of a much larger clone one base away. The chain combines TRBV7-9 with TRBJ2-7; maybe TRBD2 (6 bases). From germline, CDR1 is SEHNR and CDR2 FQNEAQ (reference sequence). The CDR3 loop spans 14 amino acids. The germline V and J ends were trimmed by 5 bases and 4 bases, with 15 bases remaining between them. The CDR3 sequence: CASSPWDCLYEQYF. Here the CDR3 DNA reads TGTGCCAGCAGCCCCTGGGACTGCCTTTACGAGCAGTACTTC.

This clonotype has at least ten counts. V usage is TRBV12-3 or TRBV12-4 and J usage is TRBJ1-2; the D gene is possibly TRBD1 (6 bases). The CDR3 length is 13 residues. Between the trimmed V and J ends, which lost 4 bases and 4 bases, there was a span of 10 bases. CDR3 protein: CASSSTGSYGYTF. CDR3 nucleotides: TGTGCCAGCAGTTCGACAGGTTCCTATGGCTACACCTTC.

Ten or more counts support this clonotype. The chain recombines TRBV7-2 with TRBJ2-3, with D perhaps TRBD1 or TRBD2 (5 bases each). CDR1 is SGHTA and CDR2 is FQGNSA in the germline V gene. V shed 0 bases and J shed 2 bases, with 9 bases lying between them. This CDR3 contains 15 residues. Here the CDR3 reads CASSLATGPTDTQYF. As DNA, the CDR3 is TGTGCCAGCAGCTTAGCGACGGGACCCACAGATACGCAGTATTTT.

At least ten counts were recorded for this clonotype. The V gene is TRBV4-2, the J gene TRBJ2-1; D may match TRBD1 or TRBD2 (5 bases each). Germline values: CDR1 LGHNA, CDR2 YNFKEQ. V lost 1 base and J lost 3, with 10 bases in between. The CDR3 is made up of 15 amino acids. The CDR3 DNA reads TGTGCCAGCAGCCAAGCTGGGGGATTCTACAATGAGCAGTTCTTC. This translates into CASSQAGGFYNEQFF.

In its sample, this clonotype was seen many times. As DNA, the CDR3 is TGTGCCAGCAGCGTAGTAACCGGGGAGCTGTTTTTT. It specifies CASSVVTGELFF. The chain couples TRBV9 to TRBJ2-2; no definite D call. The CDR3 is 12 residues long. Trimming took off 0 bases at V and 5 bases at J, with 2 bases between the two ends. The germline gives CDR1 SGDLS, CDR2 YYNGEE. The variable domain in full, completed from reference TRBV9 and TRBJ2-2, reads DSGVTQTPKHLITATGQRVTLRCSPRSGDLSVYWYQQSLDQGLQFLIQYYNGEERAKGNILERFSAQQFPDLHSELNLSSLELGDSALYFCASSVVTGELFFGEGSRLTVL.

This clonotype was detected ten times or more. The chain employs TRBV3-1 and TRBJ1-1; D is unclear. V shed 0 bases and J shed 3 bases, with 11 bases lying between them. The CDR3 runs to 15 residues. Germline lookup yields CDR1 LGHDT and CDR2 YNNKEL (reference sequence). CDR3 in amino acids: CASSQENYRYTEAFF. CDR3 nucleotide sequence: TGTGCCAGCAGCCAAGAAAACTACAGATACACTGAAGCTTTCTTT.

This clonotype was seen at least ten times. This rearrangement joins TRBV10-3 to TRBJ2-3, with 9 bases matching TRBD2. Germline V gene sequence: CDR1 ENHRY, CDR2 SYGVKD. This CDR3 has 15 amino acids. Trimming cost V 5 bases and J 4 bases; bases outside gene matches: 7. The CDR3 nucleotides read TGTGCCATCAGTCGAGCGGGGGGAGGACCAGATACGCAGTATTTT. It specifies CAISRAGGGPDTQYF.